This T cell receptor (beta chain) was retrieved from a study of cytomegalovirus exposure and HLA in healthy donors. The primer mix had 60 Vbeta and 13 Jbeta primers. The table came from immunoSEQ multiplex PCR; TCRdb's copy has only in-frame clones and leaves some out. This table has roughly 75,000 clones, roughly 84% appearing once. Trimming took 0 bases from V and 1 from J, leaving 7 bases between them. Germline CDR1 reads SGHNT; CDR2 reads YYREEE (reference sequence). This CDR3 spans 14 amino acids. The sequenced sample was PBMCs. This rearrangement joins TRBV5-4 to TRBJ1-1; D might be TRBD1 (5 bases). The sequence was collected from a man between 70 and 80 years old in good health and CMV-seropositive. CDR3 coding DNA: TGTGCCAGCAGCTTGGACAGGCGGAACACTGAAGCTTTCTTT. Its translation is CASSLDRRNTEAFF.